A single sample is the source of the 8 T cell receptor beta chains below, sequenced in a study of blood T cell repertoires in COVID-19. TCRdb's table, derived via immunoSEQ multiplex PCR, lists solely in-frame clones and lacks some. The table has 650,000 to 800,000 clones, about 90% seen once. Sequencing input: peripheral blood. The receptors were gathered from a woman between 18 and 29 years old with acute or convalescent COVID-19.

The chain recombines TRBV2 with TRBJ1-3, with 9 bases aligning to TRBD1. The CDR3 sequence is 16 residues long. The V and J ends lost 6 bases and 7 bases, in that order; junction bases with no gene match: 13. Germline V lookup: CDR1 SNHLY, CDR2 FYNNEI. In DNA, the CDR3 is TGTGCCAGCAGCCTTACCGGACAGGGGAGAGGGAACACCATATATTTT. As protein: CASSLTGQGRGNTIYF.

In its sample, this clone was seen once. The gene calls are TRBV29-1 and TRBJ1-1, with TRBD1 as a possible D gene (6 bases). V was trimmed by 3 bases and J by 1 base, leaving 9 bases between them. Germline CDR1 SQVTM, CDR2 ANQGSEA. The CDR3 is 13 amino acids. The CDR3 loop is CSVDRGWNTEAFF. DNA for the CDR3: TGCAGCGTTGACAGGGGTTGGAACACTGAAGCTTTCTTT.

V and J are TRBV7-9 and TRBJ1-1; weak D call: TRBD1 (6 bases). The CDR3 consists of 14 residues. The germline V and J ends were trimmed by 10 bases and 4 bases, with 19 bases remaining between them. Germline lookup yields CDR1 SEHNR and CDR2 FQNEAQ (reference sequence). CDR3 coding DNA: TGTGCCATCCCCCGCGAGGGGGGGACCACTGAAGCTTTCTTT. This gives the protein CAIPREGGTTEAFF.

This clone has only a few counts. A junction end diverges from the germline sequence, so it may reflect a read error. This chain links TRBV7-9 with TRBJ2-7; TRBD2 is a possible D gene (5 bases). The length of the CDR3 is 13 residues. Per the germline V gene, CDR1 is SEHNR and CDR2 is FQNEAQ (reference sequence). CDR3 DNA: TGTGCCAGCAGAGACCCTAGCTCCCACGAGCAGTACTTC. Translated: CASRDPSSHEQYF.

The chain carries TRBV28 and TRBJ2-1; D is ambiguous. From germline, CDR1 is MDHEN and CDR2 SYDVKM. The V end was cut by 5 bases, the J end by 1 base, with 3 bases between. The CDR3 covers 12 residues. This chain's CDR3 is CASSRSYNEQFF. The CDR3 DNA is TGTGCCAGCAGTCGTTCCTACAATGAGCAGTTCTTC.

The chain links TRBV10-2 to TRBJ1-3; TRBD1 matches at 7 bases. CDR3 size: 18 residues. The ends lost 6 bases at V and 4 bases at J; junction bases unmatched: 18. Germline CDR1 reads WSHSY; CDR2 reads SAAADI. The CDR3 DNA is TGCGCCAGCAGCGATATGAGAACAGGGGATTTCGGGGGAAACACCATATATTTT. Encoded protein: CASSDMRTGDFGGNTIYF.

V usage is TRBV5-1 and J usage is TRBJ1-2; D gene unclear. V lost 0 bases to trimming and J lost 3 bases, with 12 bases between them. The CDR3 runs 15 residues. Germline CDR1 SGHRS, CDR2 YFSETQ. CDR3 region: CASSLGSGVDYGYTF. The CDR3 nucleotides are TGCGCCAGCAGCTTGGGATCCGGGGTCGACTATGGCTACACCTTC.

The chain combines TRBV29-1 with TRBJ2-4; a possible D gene is TRBD2 (6 bases). CDR3 length: 11 amino acids. Germline-derived CDR1 and CDR2 are SQVTM and ANQGSEA. Trimming removed 7 bases at V and 7 bases at J, with 11 bases between. CDR3 nucleotide sequence: TGCAGCGGGCTCCGGGGGAACATTCAGTACTTC. Protein: CSGLRGNIQYF.